Reported below is one TCR beta chain. The time point: pretreatment peripheral blood. Germline CDR1 LNHDA, CDR2 SQIVND (reference sequence). Unmatched junction bases numbered 10, after V lost 8 bases and J lost 2 bases. The CDR3 length is 16 residues. This record comes from a study of PD-L1 blockade in urothelial cancer. Study overall: Dosed intravenously at 1,200 mg every 3 weeks, atezolizumab was initiated by patients around 2014. Most patients, twenty-five of 29, were males with bladder-origin cancer. T cells were recovered from blood samples at a median of roughly 130,000.

Measured with immunoSEQ multiplex PCR; TCRdb has only the in-frame clones, and not every one. The sample carries 85,000 to 90,000 clones, around 92% recorded once. The chain recombines TRBV19 with TRBJ2-3; 10 positions match TRBD1. The material sequenced was PBMCs, taken around atezolizumab (anti-PD-L1) treatment. This sequence was found in a woman at least 80 years old with urothelial cancer. The CDR3 spells CASHARQGAVTDTQYF. The CDR3 nucleotides read TGTGCCAGTCATGCACGACAGGGGGCCGTCACAGATACGCAGTATTTT.